The entry below gives a single T cell receptor beta chain sequence along with its context. These data belong to a study of T cells in Graves' hyperthyroidism and ophthalmopathy. This CDR3 is 13 amino acids long. Between the trimmed V and J ends, which lost 4 bases and 6 bases, there was a span of 13 bases. CDR1 SGDLS and CDR2 YYNGEE come from the germline V gene. It was RNA transcripts that yielded the amplified TCR beta CDR3 regions. HTBI primers were employed in a first-round RT-PCR of the TCR CDR3. TCRdb called the multiplex PCR reads again in MiXCR, with one record for every CDR3 protein. The data show about 560,000 distinct CDR3 sequences, roughly 46% seen once.

The chain joins TRBV9 to TRBJ1-1; D is unclear. The receptor comes from a woman aged 18-35 years with Graves' hyperthyroidism. Sequencing was carried out using peripheral blood or thyroid tissue (not recorded which). CDR3 amino acids: CASSPGVGPEAFF. Written as DNA, the CDR3 is TGTGCCAGCAGCCCCGGGGTTGGCCCTGAAGCTTTCTTT.